A single sample gave rise to the 5 T cell receptor beta chains below, sequenced in a study of patients and donors after allogeneic stem cell transplantation. TCRdb independently ran MiXCR on the RT-PCR reads; one entry per CDR3 protein. The sample has hundreds of thousands of distinct CDR3 sequences; more than 15% are singletons. The sequencing sample was made of blood, either unsorted or a sorted T cell fraction (not recorded which). The origin of the receptors is a human donor who was either an allogeneic HSCT recipient or a stem cell or donor lymphocyte infusion donor (not recorded which). It is not recorded whose cells these are; they may come from a transplant donor.

The V gene is TRBV3-1, the J gene TRBJ2-3; no reliable D call. The CDR3 has 15 amino acids. V shed 3 bases and J shed 2 bases, with 12 bases lying between them. The germline gives CDR1 LGHDT, CDR2 YNNKEL (reference sequence). The CDR3 coding sequence is TGTGCCAGCAGCCAGGGCCTCGTCGACACAGATACGCAGTATTTT. This encodes CASSQGLVDTDTQYF.

The chain carries TRBV7-2 and TRBJ1-2, with 11 nucleotides matching TRBD1. Germline CDR1 SGHTA, CDR2 FQGNSA. The CDR3 is 15 residues long. The V segment lost 5 bases and the J segment 8 bases; nucleotides outside the gene matches: 10. The CDR3 here is CASSTDRGPKFGYTF. DNA for the CDR3: TGTGCCAGCAGCACGGACAGGGGGCCCAAGTTCGGCTACACCTTC. Full variable domain (rest looked up from reference TRBV7-2 and TRBJ1-2): GAGVSQSPSNKVTEKGKDVELRCDPISGHTALYWYRQSLGQGLEFLIYFQGNSAPDKSGLPSDRFSAERTGGSVSTLTIQRTQQEDSAVYLCASSTDRGPKFGYTFGSGTRLTVV.

The chain uses TRBV27 and TRBJ2-7, with 11 bases fitting TRBD2. This CDR3 has 16 residues. Trimming removed 0 bases from V and 1 base from J; junction bases left unmatched: 2. In germline, CDR1 is MNHEY, CDR2 SMNVEV (reference sequence). Here the CDR3 reads CASSLSGLAASYEQYF. CDR3 DNA sequence: TGTGCCAGCAGTTTATCGGGACTAGCGGCTTCCTACGAGCAGTACTTC.

The chain joins TRBV6-2 or TRBV6-3 to TRBJ1-1; D gene uncertain. Per the germline V gene, CDR1 is MNHEY and CDR2 is SVGEGT. The CDR3 is 16 residues long. Between the trimmed V and J ends, which lost 0 bases and 0 bases, there was a span of 11 bases. In DNA form, the CDR3 reads TGTGCCAGCAGTTACTCTAAAAGTTGGATGAACACTGAAGCTTTCTTT. Translation gives CASSYSKSWMNTEAFF.

The chain employs TRBV4-3 and TRBJ1-3, with a possible D match to TRBD1 (5 bases). The CDR3 sequence is 15 residues long. Deletions cut 1 base from V and 4 bases from J, with 11 bases between. Germline V gene lookup returns CDR1 LGHNA and CDR2 YSLEER. The CDR3 coding sequence is TGCGCCAGCAGCCAAGGGGGGGGTGCGGGAAACACCATATATTTT. It specifies CASSQGGGAGNTIYF.